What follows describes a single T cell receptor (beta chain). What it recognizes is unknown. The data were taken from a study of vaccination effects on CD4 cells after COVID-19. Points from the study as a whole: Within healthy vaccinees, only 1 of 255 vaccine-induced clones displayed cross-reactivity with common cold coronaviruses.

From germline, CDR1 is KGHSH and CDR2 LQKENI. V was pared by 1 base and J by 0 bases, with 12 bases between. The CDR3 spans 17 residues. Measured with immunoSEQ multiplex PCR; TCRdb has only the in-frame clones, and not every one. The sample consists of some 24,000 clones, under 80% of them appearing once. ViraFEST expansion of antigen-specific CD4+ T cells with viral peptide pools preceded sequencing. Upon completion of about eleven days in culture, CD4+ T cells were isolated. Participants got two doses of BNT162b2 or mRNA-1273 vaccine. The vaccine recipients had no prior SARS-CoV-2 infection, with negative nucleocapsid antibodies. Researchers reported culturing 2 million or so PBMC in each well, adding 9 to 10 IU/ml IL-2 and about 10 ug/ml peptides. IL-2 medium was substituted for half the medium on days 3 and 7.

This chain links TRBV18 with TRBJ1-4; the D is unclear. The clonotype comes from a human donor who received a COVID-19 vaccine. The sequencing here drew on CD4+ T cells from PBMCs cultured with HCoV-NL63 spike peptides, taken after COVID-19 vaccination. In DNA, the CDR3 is TGTGCCAGCTCACCACAAGCCCCCCCCGCAACTAATGAAAAACTGTTTTTT. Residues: CASSPQAPPATNEKLFF. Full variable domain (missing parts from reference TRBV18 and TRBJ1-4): NAGVMQNPRHLVRRRGQEARLRCSPMKGHSHVYWYRQLPEEGLKFMVYLQKENIIDESGMPKERFSAEFPKEGPSILRIQQVVRGDSAAYFCASSPQAPPATNEKLFFGSGTQLSVL.